Listed here are 10 T cell receptor beta chains from one sample, sequenced in a study of beta chain features in type 1 diabetes. Study-level points and caveats: People with Type 1 diabetes carried modestly yet significantly shorter TCRB CDR3s in all four CD4+ subsets.

cDNA synthesis used the whole RNA isolate, giving expressed TCRB sequences. Sequencing used immunoSEQ multiplex PCR; TCRdb keeps in-frame clones, though not all of them. In the table there are tens of thousands of clones, around 56% of which are singletons. These receptors have no known antigen. What was sequenced was Tregs from blood. The receptors come from a woman aged 40 to 50 with type 1 diabetes.

In its sample, this clone was seen a few times. The rearrangement links TRBV6-4 to TRBJ2-2, with 8 bases fitting TRBD2. There are 16 residues in the CDR3. The ends lost 4 bases at V and 6 bases at J; junction bases unmatched: 10. CDR1 and CDR2 from the germline V gene are MRHNA and SNTAGT. This chain's CDR3 is CASSASGLAKSGELFF. The CDR3 DNA reads TGTGCCAGCAGTGCATCCGGACTAGCAAAGTCCGGGGAGCTGTTTTTT.

J is TRBJ2-1 and V is TRBV5-1, with D tentatively TRBD2 (5 bases). CDR1 is SGHRS and CDR2 is YFSETQ in the germline V gene. V was cut by 0 bases and J by 1 base, with 8 bases left in between. This CDR3 contains 15 residues. The CDR3 sequence is CASSLAEVSYNEQFF. CDR3 DNA: TGCGCCAGCAGCTTGGCGGAGGTTTCCTACAATGAGCAGTTCTTC.

This chain uses TRBV7-2 with TRBJ1-1; 8 nucleotides agree with TRBD1. The V segment lost 5 bases and the J segment 5 bases; nucleotides outside the gene matches: 4. The CDR3 runs to 13 residues. Germline V gives CDR1 SGHTA, CDR2 FQGNSA. The CDR3 DNA is TGTGCCAGCAGCGTTGGACAGGGAACTGAAGCTTTCTTT. Its translation: CASSVGQGTEAFF.

The sample holds a few counts of this clone. This rearrangement joins TRBV4-3 to TRBJ2-7; 8 positions agree with TRBD1. Per the germline V gene, CDR1 is LGHNA and CDR2 is YSLEER. J was trimmed by 3 bases and V by 4 bases; bases with no gene match: 5. The CDR3 is made up of 14 amino acids. For the CDR3, the DNA is TGCGCCAGCAGCCCGGGACAGGCCGGCTACGAGCAGTACTTC. Translated: CASSPGQAGYEQYF.

This clone came up a few times. This rearrangement joins TRBV7-9 to TRBJ2-7; possible D gene TRBD1, 5 bases. This CDR3 comprises 14 residues. Trimming cost V 1 base and J 3 bases, with 10 bases left between them. CDR1 and CDR2 from the germline V gene are SEHNR and FQNEAQ (reference sequence). The CDR3 DNA follows: TGTGCCAGCAGCTTAGGCCAGGGCCTCTACGAGCAGTACTTC. Translating gives CASSLGQGLYEQYF.

V gene TRBV18 combines with J gene TRBJ2-3; tentatively, D is TRBD1 (5 bases). Germline V gives CDR1 KGHSH, CDR2 LQKENI. The CDR3 runs 13 residues. The ends were cut back, 5 bases at V and 4 bases at J, with 10 bases in the middle. The chain's CDR3 is CASSSRQSDTQYF. In DNA, the CDR3 is TGTGCCAGCTCATCCAGACAGTCAGATACGCAGTATTTT.

The chain joins TRBV5-1 to TRBJ2-3; 8 nucleotides agree with TRBD2. The ends lost 0 bases at V and 0 bases at J; junction bases unmatched: 6. The germline gives CDR1 SGHRS, CDR2 YFSETQ. This CDR3 is 17 amino acids long. The chain's CDR3 is CASSLVSGMRSTDTQYF. CDR3 DNA: TGCGCCAGCAGCTTGGTTAGCGGGATGAGGAGCACAGATACGCAGTATTTT.

This clone was recorded a few times. V is TRBV10-3 and J is TRBJ2-1; no firm D call. The CDR3 has 12 residues. Trimming left V 4 bases short and J 4 bases short, with 5 bases between. The germline V gene encodes CDR1 ENHRY and CDR2 SYGVKD. CDR3 protein: CAISAVYNEQFF. CDR3 sequence (DNA): TGTGCCATCAGTGCTGTGTACAATGAGCAGTTCTTC.

This clone was seen a handful of times. The chain links TRBV6-1 to TRBJ1-6, with D perhaps matching TRBD1 (5 bases). Per germline, CDR1 MNHNS and CDR2 SASEGT. The CDR3 totals 13 residues. Trimming removed 5 bases at V and 10 bases at J, with 12 bases between. The CDR3 DNA follows: TGTGCCAGCAGTAGGGGAAGGGAATCACCCCTCCACTTT. Protein product: CASSRGRESPLHF.

The chain carries TRBV7-9 and TRBJ1-4; D might be TRBD1 (6 bases). Between the trimmed V and J ends, which lost 0 bases and 3 bases, there was a span of 8 bases. There are 15 residues in the CDR3. Germline V gives CDR1 SEHNR, CDR2 FQNEAQ (reference sequence). CDR3 protein: CASSLAGASNEKLFF. CDR3 nucleotides: TGTGCCAGCAGCTTAGCGGGGGCATCTAATGAAAAACTGTTTTTT.